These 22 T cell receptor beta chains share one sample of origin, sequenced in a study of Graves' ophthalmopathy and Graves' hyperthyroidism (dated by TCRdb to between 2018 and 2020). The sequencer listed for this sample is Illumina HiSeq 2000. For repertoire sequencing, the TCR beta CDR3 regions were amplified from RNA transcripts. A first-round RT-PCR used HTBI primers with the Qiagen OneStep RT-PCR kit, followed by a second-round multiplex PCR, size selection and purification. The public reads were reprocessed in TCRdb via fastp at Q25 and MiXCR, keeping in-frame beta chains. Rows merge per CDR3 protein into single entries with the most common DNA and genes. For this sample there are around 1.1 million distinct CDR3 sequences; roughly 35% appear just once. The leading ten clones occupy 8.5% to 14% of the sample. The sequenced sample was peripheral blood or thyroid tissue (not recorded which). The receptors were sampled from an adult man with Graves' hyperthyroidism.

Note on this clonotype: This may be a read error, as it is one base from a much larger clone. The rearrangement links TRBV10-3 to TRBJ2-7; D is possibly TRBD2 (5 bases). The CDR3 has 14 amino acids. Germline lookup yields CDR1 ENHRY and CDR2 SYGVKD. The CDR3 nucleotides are TGTGCCATCAATGAGAGATCGGGAACCTACGAGCAGTACTTC. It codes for CAINERSGTYEQYF.

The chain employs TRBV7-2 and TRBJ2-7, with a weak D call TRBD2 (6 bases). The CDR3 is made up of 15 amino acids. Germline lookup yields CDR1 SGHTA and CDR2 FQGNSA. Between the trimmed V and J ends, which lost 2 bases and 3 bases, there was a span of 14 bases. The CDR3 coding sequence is TGTGCCAGCAGCTTAAAGATAGCGGCAAGCTACGAGCAGTACTTC. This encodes CASSLKIAASYEQYF.

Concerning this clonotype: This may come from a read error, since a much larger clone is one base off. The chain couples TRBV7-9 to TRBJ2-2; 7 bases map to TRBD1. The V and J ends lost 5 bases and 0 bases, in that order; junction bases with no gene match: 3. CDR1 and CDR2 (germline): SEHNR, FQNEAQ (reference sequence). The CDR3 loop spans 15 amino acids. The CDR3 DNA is TGTGCCAGCAGCAAGGGGGCAGCGAACACCGGGGAGCTGTTTTTT. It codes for CASSKGAANTGELFF.

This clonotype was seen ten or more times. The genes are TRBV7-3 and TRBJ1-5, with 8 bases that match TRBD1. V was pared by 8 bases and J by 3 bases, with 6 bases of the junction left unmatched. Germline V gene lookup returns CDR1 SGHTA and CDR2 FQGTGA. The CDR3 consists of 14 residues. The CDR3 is CASPETGVNQPQHF. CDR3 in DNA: TGTGCCAGCCCCGAGACAGGGGTCAATCAGCCCCAGCATTTT.

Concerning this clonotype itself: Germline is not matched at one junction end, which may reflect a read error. Here the CDR3 DNA reads TGTGCCAGCAGCTTAGCCGGCCTGCTCCCTGATTTT. This sequence encodes CASSLAGLLPDF. This rearrangement joins TRBV7-2 to TRBJ2-3; D call uncertain. The CDR3 covers 12 residues. CDR1 and CDR2 from the germline V gene are SGHTA and FQGNSA.

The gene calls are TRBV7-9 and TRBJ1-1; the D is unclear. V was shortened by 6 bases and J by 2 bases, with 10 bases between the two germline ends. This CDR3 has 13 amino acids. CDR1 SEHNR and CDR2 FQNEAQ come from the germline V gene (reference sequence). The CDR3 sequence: CASSYQYNTEAFF. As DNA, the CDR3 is TGTGCCAGCAGTTACCAATATAACACTGAAGCTTTCTTT. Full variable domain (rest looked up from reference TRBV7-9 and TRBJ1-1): DTGVSQNPRHKITKRGQNVTFRCDPISEHNRLYWYRQTLGQGPEFLTYFQNEAQLEKSRLLSDRFSAERPKGSFSTLEIQRTEQGDSAMYLCASSYQYNTEAFFGQGTRLTVV.

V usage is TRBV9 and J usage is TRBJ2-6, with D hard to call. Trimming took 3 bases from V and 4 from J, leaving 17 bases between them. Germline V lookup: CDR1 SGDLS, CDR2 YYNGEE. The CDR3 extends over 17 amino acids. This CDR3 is CASSAMDVADGANVLTF. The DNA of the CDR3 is TGTGCCAGCAGCGCAATGGACGTGGCAGACGGGGCCAACGTCCTGACTTTC. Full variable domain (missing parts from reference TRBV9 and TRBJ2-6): DSGVTQTPKHLITATGQRVTLRCSPRSGDLSVYWYQQSLDQGLQFLIQYYNGEERAKGNILERFSAQQFPDLHSELNLSSLELGDSALYFCASSAMDVADGANVLTFGAGSRLTVL.

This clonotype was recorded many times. The CDR3 is CASSGGFEQYF. CDR3 coding DNA: TGTGCCAGCAGCGGGGGGTTTGAGCAGTACTTC. V gene TRBV9 combines with J gene TRBJ2-7; D possibly matches TRBD1 or TRBD2 (5 bases each). This CDR3 has 11 residues. The germline V gene has CDR1 SGDLS and CDR2 YYNGEE. Trimming left V 3 bases short and J 7 bases short, with 8 bases between.

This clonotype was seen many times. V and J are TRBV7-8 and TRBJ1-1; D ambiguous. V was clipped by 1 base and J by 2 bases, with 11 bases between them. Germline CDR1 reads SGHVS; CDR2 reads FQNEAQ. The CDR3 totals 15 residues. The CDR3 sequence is CASSLEVFSNTEAFF. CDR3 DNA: TGTGCCAGCAGCTTAGAGGTTTTCAGTAACACTGAAGCTTTCTTT.

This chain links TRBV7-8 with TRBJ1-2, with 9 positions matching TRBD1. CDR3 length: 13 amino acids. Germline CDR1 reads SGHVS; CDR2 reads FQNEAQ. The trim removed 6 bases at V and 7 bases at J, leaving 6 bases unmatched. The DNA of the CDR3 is TGTGCCAGCAGTCAGGGACAGGGTTTTGGCTACACCTTC. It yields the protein CASSQGQGFGYTF.

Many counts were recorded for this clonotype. CDR3 bases: TGTGCCAGCAGTTACTCGGCCCGGACAGGGGGCTACGAGCAGTACTTC. It translates to CASSYSARTGGYEQYF. V usage is TRBV6-6 and J usage is TRBJ2-7; 10 positions agree with TRBD1. The germline gives CDR1 MNHNY, CDR2 SVGAGI (reference sequence). This CDR3 contains 16 residues. With 0 bases clipped from V and 3 bases from J, the junction kept 5 bases outside the gene matches.

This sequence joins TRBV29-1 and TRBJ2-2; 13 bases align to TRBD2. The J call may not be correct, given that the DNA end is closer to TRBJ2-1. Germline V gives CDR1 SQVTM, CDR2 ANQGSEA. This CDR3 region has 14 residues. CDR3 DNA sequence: TGCAGCGTTTCAGGACTAGCGGGAGTGAATGAGCAGTTCTTC. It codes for CSVSGLAGVNEQFF.

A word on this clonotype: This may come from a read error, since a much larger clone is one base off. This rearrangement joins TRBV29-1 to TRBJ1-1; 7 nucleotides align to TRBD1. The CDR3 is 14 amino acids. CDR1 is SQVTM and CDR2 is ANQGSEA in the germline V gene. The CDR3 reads CSVRTGDSNTGAFF. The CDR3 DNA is TGCAGCGTCAGGACAGGAGATTCGAACACTGGAGCTTTCTTT.

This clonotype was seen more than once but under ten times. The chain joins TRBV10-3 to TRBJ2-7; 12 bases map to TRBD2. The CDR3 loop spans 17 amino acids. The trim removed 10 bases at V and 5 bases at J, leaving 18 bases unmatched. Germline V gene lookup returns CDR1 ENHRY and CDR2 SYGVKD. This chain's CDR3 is CASSQSLAGGPGDEQYF. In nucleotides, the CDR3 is TGTGCCAGCAGCCAGTCTCTAGCGGGAGGGCCGGGGGACGAGCAGTACTTC.

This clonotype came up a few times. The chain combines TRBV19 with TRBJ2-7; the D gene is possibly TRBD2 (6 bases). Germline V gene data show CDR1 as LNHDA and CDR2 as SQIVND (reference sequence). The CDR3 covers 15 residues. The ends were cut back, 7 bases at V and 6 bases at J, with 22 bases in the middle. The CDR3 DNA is TGTGCCAGTACTCCAACCGGGGGTCGAGGTGGCGAGCAGTACTTC. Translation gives CASTPTGGRGGEQYF.

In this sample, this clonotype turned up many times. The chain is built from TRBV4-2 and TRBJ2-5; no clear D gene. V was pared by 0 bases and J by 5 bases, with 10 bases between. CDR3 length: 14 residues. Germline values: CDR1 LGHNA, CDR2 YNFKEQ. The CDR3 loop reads CASSQETRWETQYF. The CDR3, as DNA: TGTGCCAGCAGCCAAGAGACTCGTTGGGAGACCCAGTACTTC.

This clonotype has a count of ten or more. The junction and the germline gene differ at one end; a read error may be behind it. The CDR3 here is CASSPSDSSGHEQYF. CDR3 nucleotides: TGTGCCAGCAGTCCATCGGACAGCTCAGGGCACGAGCAGTACTTC. The V call is TRBV10-3, the J call TRBJ2-7, with a possible D match to TRBD1 (6 bases). Germline CDR1 ENHRY, CDR2 SYGVKD. CDR3 length: 15 amino acids.

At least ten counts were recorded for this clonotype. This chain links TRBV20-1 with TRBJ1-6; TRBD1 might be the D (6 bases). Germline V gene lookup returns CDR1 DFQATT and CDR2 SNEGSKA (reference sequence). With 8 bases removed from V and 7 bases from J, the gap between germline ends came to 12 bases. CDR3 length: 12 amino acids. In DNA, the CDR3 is TGCAGTCCGGGACAAATCAATTCACCCCTCCACTTT. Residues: CSPGQINSPLHF.

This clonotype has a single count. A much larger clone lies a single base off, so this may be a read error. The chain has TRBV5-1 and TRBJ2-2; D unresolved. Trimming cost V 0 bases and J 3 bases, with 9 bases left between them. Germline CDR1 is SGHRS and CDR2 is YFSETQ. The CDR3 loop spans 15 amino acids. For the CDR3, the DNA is TGCGCCAGCAGCTTGGGTGGTCTAGACACCGGGGAGCTGTTTTTT. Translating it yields CASSLGGLDTGELFF.

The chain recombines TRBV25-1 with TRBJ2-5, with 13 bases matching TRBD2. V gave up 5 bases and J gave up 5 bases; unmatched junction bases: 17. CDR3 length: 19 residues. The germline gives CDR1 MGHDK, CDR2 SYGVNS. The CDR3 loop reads CASSFLGHGTSGDKETQYF. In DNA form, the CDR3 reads TGTGCCAGCAGTTTCCTGGGACACGGGACTAGCGGGGATAAGGAGACCCAGTACTTC.

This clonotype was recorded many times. In nucleotides, the CDR3 is TGTGCCAGCAGCGCAGACAGAGCCACCGGGGAGCTGTTTTTT. Its protein product is CASSADRATGELFF. The chain joins TRBV7-8 to TRBJ2-2; a weak D match, TRBD1 (5 bases). Germline V gene lookup returns CDR1 SGHVS and CDR2 FQNEAQ. The CDR3 is made up of 14 amino acids. Trimming stripped 5 bases from V and 4 bases from J, with 11 bases between. Based on the CDR3 plus reference TRBV7-8 and TRBJ2-2, the full variable domain is GAGVSQSPRYKVAKRGQDVALRCDPISGHVSLFWYQQALGQGPEFLTYFQNEAQLDKSGLPSDRFFAERPEGSVSTLKIQRTQQEDSAVYLCASSADRATGELFFGEGSRLTVL.

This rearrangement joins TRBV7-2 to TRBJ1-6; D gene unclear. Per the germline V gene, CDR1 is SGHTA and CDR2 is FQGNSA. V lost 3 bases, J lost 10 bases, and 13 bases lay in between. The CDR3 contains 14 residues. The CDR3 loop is CASSLIGRESPLHF. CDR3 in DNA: TGTGCCAGCAGCTTGATAGGCCGAGAGTCACCCCTCCACTTT.